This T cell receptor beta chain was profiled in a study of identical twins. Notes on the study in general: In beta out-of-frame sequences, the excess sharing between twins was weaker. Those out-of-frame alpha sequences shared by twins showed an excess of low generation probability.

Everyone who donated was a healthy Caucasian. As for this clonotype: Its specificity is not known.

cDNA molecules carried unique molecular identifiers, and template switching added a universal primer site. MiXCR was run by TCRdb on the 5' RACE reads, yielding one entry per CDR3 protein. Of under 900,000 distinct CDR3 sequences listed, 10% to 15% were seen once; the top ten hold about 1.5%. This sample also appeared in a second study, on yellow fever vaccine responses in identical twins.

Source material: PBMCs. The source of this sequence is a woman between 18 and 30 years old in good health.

CDR3 residues: CASSETSGSQIDTQYF. CDR3 in DNA: TGTGCCAGCAGTGAAACTAGCGGGAGTCAAATCGATACGCAGTATTTT. The V gene is TRBV2, the J gene TRBJ2-3; the match to TRBD2 covers 11 bases. The CDR3 runs 16 residues. The junction had 7 bases not matched to a gene; V was cut back by 2 bases and J by 6 bases. The germline V gene encodes CDR1 SNHLY and CDR2 FYNNEI.